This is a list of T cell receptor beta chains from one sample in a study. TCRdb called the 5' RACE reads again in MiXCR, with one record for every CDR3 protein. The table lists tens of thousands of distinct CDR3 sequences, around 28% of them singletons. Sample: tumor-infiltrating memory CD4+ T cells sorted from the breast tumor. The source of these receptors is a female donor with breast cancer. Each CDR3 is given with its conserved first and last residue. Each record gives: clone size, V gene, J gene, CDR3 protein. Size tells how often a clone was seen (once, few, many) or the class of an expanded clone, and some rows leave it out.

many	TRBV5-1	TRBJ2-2	CASSQGQGNGELFF
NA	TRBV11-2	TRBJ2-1	CASSLRLAGVGGCNEQFF
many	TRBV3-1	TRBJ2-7	CASSQAYEQYF
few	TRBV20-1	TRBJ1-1	CSASSGDTEAFF
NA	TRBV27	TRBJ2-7	CASSRIDSPNEQYF
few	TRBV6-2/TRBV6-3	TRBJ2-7	CASSYSGRGQGYEQYF
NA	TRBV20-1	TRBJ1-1	CSARGGSGSDTEAFF
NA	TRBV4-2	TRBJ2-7	CASSAGTAYEQYF
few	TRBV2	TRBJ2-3	CAGRRGASTDTQYF
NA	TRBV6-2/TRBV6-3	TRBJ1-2	CASSVGPYGYTF
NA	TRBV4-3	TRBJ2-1	CASRLTSEYNEQFF
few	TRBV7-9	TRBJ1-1	CASSHRVPLEAFF
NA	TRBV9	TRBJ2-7	CASSFHGTSGPYERYF
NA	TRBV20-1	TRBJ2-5	CSAPHRAPETQYF
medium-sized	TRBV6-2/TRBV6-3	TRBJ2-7	CASSYSSGTSLAYEQYF
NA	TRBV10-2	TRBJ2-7	CASRGEYEQYF
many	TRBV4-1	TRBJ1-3	CASSQDRGEIGNTIYF
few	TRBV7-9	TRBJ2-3	CASSASGSSDTQYF
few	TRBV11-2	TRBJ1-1	CASERTGTAAEAFF
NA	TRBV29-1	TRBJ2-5	CSVSTQETQYF
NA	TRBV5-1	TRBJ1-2	CASSLDSYYGYTF
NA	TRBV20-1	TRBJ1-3	CSARDHTGISGNTIYF
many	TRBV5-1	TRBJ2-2	CASSFMWESRTGELFF
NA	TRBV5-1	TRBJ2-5	CASSPGQGAQQETQYF
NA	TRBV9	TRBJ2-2	CASNGGDGTGELFF
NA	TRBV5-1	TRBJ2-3	CASSLFPSGSGTQYF
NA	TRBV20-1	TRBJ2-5	CSARDGAEASLPETQYF
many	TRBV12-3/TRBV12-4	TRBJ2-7	CASSVLASGPLGYEQYF
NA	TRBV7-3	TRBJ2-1	CASSLREEDEQFF
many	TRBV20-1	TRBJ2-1	CSAENSGGVANEQFF
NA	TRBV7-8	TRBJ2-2	CASSEFRGFGGELFF
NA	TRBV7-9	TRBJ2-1	CASSGTNEQFF
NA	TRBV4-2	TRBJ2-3	CAGSQAGGVADTQYF
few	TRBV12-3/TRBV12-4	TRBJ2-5	CASSLVPGLAGVEETQYF
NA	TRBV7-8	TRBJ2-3	CASSPGPDGTQYF
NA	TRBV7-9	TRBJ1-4	CASSLKRTGHEKLLF
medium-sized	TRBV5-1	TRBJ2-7	CASSSQGVAYEQYF
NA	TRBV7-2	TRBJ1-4	CASSLSGTGANEKLFF
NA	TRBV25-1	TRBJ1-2	CASSPGGQRNYGYTF
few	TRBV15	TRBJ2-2	CATSFRGAGTGELFF
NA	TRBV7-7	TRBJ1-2	CASRIYRDSLPPYGYTF
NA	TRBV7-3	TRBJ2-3	CASSYVGGTTDTQYF
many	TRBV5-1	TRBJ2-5	CASRPGGPQETQYF
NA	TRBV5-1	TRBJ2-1	CAKLVSGNNEQFF
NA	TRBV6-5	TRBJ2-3	CASSATGGENTQYF
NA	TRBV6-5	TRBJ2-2	CASRPGLVSTNTGELFF
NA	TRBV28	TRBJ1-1	CASSLPGHGGRAFF
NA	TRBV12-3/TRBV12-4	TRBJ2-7	CASMRGTDYEQYF
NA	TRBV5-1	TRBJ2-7	CASTGSSTYEQYF
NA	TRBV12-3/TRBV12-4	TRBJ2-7	CASSSRTGTEQYF
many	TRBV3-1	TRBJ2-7	CASSLHSEQYF
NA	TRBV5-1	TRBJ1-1	CASSLETDTEAFF
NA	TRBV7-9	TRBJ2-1	CASSLLSLAEDEQFF
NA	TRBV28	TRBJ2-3	CASSLSRELDTQYF
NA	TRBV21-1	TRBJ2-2	CASSKGGEGLNTGELFF
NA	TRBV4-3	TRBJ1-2	CASSQGPGTGDGYTF
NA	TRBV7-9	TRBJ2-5	CASSLVKKLAGAQETQYF